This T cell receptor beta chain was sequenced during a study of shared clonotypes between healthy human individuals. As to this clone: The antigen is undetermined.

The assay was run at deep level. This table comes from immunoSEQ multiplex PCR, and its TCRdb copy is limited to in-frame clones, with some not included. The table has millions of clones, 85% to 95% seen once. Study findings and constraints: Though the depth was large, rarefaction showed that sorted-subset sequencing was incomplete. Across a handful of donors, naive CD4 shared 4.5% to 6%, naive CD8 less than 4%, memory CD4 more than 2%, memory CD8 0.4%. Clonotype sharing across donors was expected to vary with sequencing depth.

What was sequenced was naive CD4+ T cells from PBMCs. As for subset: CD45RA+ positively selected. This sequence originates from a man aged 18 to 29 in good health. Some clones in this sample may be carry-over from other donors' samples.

The CDR3 reads CASSGTADTQYF. As DNA, the CDR3 is TGTGCCAGCAGTGGGACAGCAGATACGCAGTATTTT. The chain recombines TRBV6-1 with TRBJ2-3; TRBD1 is a possible D gene (6 bases). Trimming stripped 4 bases from V and 4 bases from J, with 6 bases between. CDR3 length: 12 amino acids. CDR1 and CDR2 (germline): MNHNS, SASEGT.